The rows below give T cell receptor beta chains drawn from one sample of a study of blood T cell repertoires in COVID-19. TCRdb keeps only in-frame clones here, not all; method: immunoSEQ multiplex PCR. The table shows about 130,000 clones, with approximately 80% occurring only once. Sequencing was performed on peripheral blood. All receptors come from a man aged 40-49 years with active or convalescent COVID-19. Each CDR3 is given with its conserved first and last residue. The order of the fields is clone size, J gene, V gene, D gene, CDR3 DNA, CDR3 protein. D genes are given only for firm matches. Clone size is given for some rows only: seen once, a few or many times, or a class if the clone is expanded.

clone_size: few
j_call: TRBJ2-5
v_call: TRBV14
d_call: TRBD1
cdr3_nt: TGTGCCAGCAGCCAGACCGGGACAGGGGAAGAGACCCAGTACTTC
cdr3_aa: CASSQTGTGEETQYF

clone_size: -
j_call: TRBJ1-2
v_call: TRBV7-6
d_call: -
cdr3_nt: TGTGCCAGCAGCTTAGGGACTCTAGCTAACTATGGCTACACCTTC
cdr3_aa: CASSLGTLANYGYTF

clone_size: -
j_call: TRBJ2-2
v_call: TRBV6-4
d_call: -
cdr3_nt: TGTGCCAGCAGTGACCGACAGTCCGGGGAGCTGTTTTTT
cdr3_aa: CASSDRQSGELFF

clone_size: -
j_call: TRBJ1-2
v_call: TRBV5-1
d_call: -
cdr3_nt: TGCGCCAGCAGCTTGGGCCTCAGCCGGACAGACTATGGCTACACCTTC
cdr3_aa: CASSLGLSRTDYGYTF

clone_size: few
j_call: TRBJ2-7
v_call: TRBV10-2
d_call: TRBD2
cdr3_nt: TGCGCCAGCAGCGCCGGGGAGGGTTTCCCCTACGAGCAGTACTTC
cdr3_aa: CASSAGEGFPYEQYF

clone_size: -
j_call: TRBJ1-3
v_call: TRBV6-5
d_call: -
cdr3_nt: TGTGCCAGCAGTTACTCGAGAGACTCTGGAAACACCATATATTTT
cdr3_aa: CASSYSRDSGNTIYF

clone_size: -
j_call: TRBJ2-6
v_call: TRBV6-5
d_call: -
cdr3_nt: TGTGCCACCCTGTGGGCCGGGGCCAACGTCCTGACTTTC
cdr3_aa: CATLWAGANVLTF

clone_size: -
j_call: TRBJ2-7
v_call: TRBV6-2/TRBV6-3
d_call: TRBD1
cdr3_nt: TGTGCCAGCAGTTCGCCGGGACAGGGTCACGAGCAGTACTTC
cdr3_aa: CASSSPGQGHEQYF

clone_size: -
j_call: TRBJ2-2
v_call: TRBV13
d_call: TRBD2
cdr3_nt: TGTGCCAGCAGCCCCCGACTAGCGGGGGATACCGGGGAGCTGTTTTTT
cdr3_aa: CASSPRLAGDTGELFF

clone_size: -
j_call: TRBJ2-4
v_call: TRBV6-5
d_call: -
cdr3_nt: TGTGCCAGCACCGAAACTAGAAACATTCAGTACTTC
cdr3_aa: CASTETRNIQYF

clone_size: -
j_call: TRBJ2-1
v_call: TRBV5-6
d_call: TRBD2
cdr3_nt: TGTGCCAGCAGCTTGGTTAGTACTAGCGGGACTGTCGTGCAGTTCTTC
cdr3_aa: CASSLVSTSGTVVQFF

clone_size: few
j_call: TRBJ1-2
v_call: TRBV4-3
d_call: -
cdr3_nt: TGCGCCAGCAGCCGGAATACCCACGGGACAACAGCTAACTATGGCTACACCTTC
cdr3_aa: CASSRNTHGTTANYGYTF

clone_size: -
j_call: TRBJ2-3
v_call: TRBV7-6
d_call: -
cdr3_nt: TGTGCCAGCGTTGAGGCAGATACGCAGTATTTT
cdr3_aa: CASVEADTQYF

clone_size: -
j_call: TRBJ2-1
v_call: TRBV7-3
d_call: TRBD2
cdr3_nt: TGTGCCAGCAGCCCAACTAGCGGGGGCACGTATGAGCAGTTCTTC
cdr3_aa: CASSPTSGGTYEQFF

clone_size: few
j_call: TRBJ2-5
v_call: TRBV7-2
d_call: -
cdr3_nt: TGTGCCAGCAGCCCATACCAAGAGACCCAGTACTTC
cdr3_aa: CASSPYQETQYF

clone_size: -
j_call: TRBJ2-1
v_call: TRBV7-2
d_call: -
cdr3_nt: TGTGCCAGCTCCGCGCGGGGACCTACTGGGAATGAGCAGTTCTTC
cdr3_aa: CASSARGPTGNEQFF

clone_size: -
j_call: TRBJ1-2
v_call: TRBV7-2
d_call: TRBD1
cdr3_nt: TGTGCCAGCAGCTTGCCAACAGGGGCCGGCTACACCTTC
cdr3_aa: CASSLPTGAGYTF

clone_size: once
j_call: TRBJ1-1
v_call: TRBV20-1
d_call: -
cdr3_nt: TGCAGTGCTATAGTGAACACTGAAGCTTTCTTT
cdr3_aa: CSAIVNTEAFF

clone_size: -
j_call: TRBJ2-2
v_call: TRBV7-8
d_call: -
cdr3_nt: TGTGCCAGCAGCACGACTAAGACCGGGGAGCTGTTTTTT
cdr3_aa: CASSTTKTGELFF

clone_size: -
j_call: TRBJ2-7
v_call: TRBV5-6
d_call: TRBD2
cdr3_nt: TGTGCCAGCAGCTTGGCTAGCGGGTACGAGCAGTACTTC
cdr3_aa: CASSLASGYEQYF

clone_size: -
j_call: TRBJ1-4
v_call: TRBV5-4
d_call: TRBD1
cdr3_nt: TGTGCCAGCAGCCGACAGGGGGATAATGAAAAACTGTTTTTT
cdr3_aa: CASSRQGDNEKLFF

clone_size: once
j_call: TRBJ1-2
v_call: TRBV2
d_call: -
cdr3_nt: TGTGCCAGCAGTGAGCTGGGGAGCTATGGCTACACCTTC
cdr3_aa: CASSELGSYGYTF

clone_size: once
j_call: TRBJ1-5
v_call: TRBV18
d_call: TRBD1
cdr3_nt: TGTGCCAGCTCCGACAGACAGGGGGATAGCAATCAGCCCCAGCATTTT
cdr3_aa: CASSDRQGDSNQPQHF

clone_size: -
j_call: TRBJ1-1
v_call: TRBV11-2
d_call: TRBD1
cdr3_nt: TGTGCCAGCAGCTTCCTAGGACAGGGGGGAGTTGGGGACACTGAAGCTTTCTTT
cdr3_aa: CASSFLGQGGVGDTEAFF

clone_size: -
j_call: TRBJ2-2
v_call: TRBV5-1
d_call: -
cdr3_nt: TGCGCCAGCAGCTTGGACTCGGGCGGGGAGCTGTTTTTT
cdr3_aa: CASSLDSGGELFF

clone_size: -
j_call: TRBJ2-2
v_call: TRBV2
d_call: TRBD2
cdr3_nt: TGTGCCAGCTTGAGCGGGGGGGCCGGTACCGGGGAGCTGTTTTTT
cdr3_aa: CASLSGGAGTGELFF